This TCR beta chain was profiled in a study of T cell repertoires in cytomegalovirus infection. Overall study findings and caveats: Cumulative frequency of public TCR beta families picked out carriers of CMV plus the relevant HLA.

TCRdb itself ran the reads through MiXCR, one entry per CDR3 protein. The sample comprises about 360,000 distinct CDR3 sequences, 15% to 20% of which are singletons, and less than 9.5% rests with the top ten. Comment on this clonotype: Its antigen is not known.

The material sequenced was PBMCs. This receptor was identified in a human donor in good health (CMV status not recorded). Some clones in this sample may be carry-over from other donors' samples.

This CDR3 reads CASNRLPHQETQYF. The CDR3 DNA is TGTGCCAGCAACCGTCTTCCTCACCAAGAGACCCAGTACTTC. V is TRBV7-2 and J is TRBJ2-5; D unclear. Germline CDR1 SGHTA, CDR2 FQGNSA. The length of the CDR3 is 14 residues. Trimming removed 7 bases at V and 0 bases at J, with 12 bases between.